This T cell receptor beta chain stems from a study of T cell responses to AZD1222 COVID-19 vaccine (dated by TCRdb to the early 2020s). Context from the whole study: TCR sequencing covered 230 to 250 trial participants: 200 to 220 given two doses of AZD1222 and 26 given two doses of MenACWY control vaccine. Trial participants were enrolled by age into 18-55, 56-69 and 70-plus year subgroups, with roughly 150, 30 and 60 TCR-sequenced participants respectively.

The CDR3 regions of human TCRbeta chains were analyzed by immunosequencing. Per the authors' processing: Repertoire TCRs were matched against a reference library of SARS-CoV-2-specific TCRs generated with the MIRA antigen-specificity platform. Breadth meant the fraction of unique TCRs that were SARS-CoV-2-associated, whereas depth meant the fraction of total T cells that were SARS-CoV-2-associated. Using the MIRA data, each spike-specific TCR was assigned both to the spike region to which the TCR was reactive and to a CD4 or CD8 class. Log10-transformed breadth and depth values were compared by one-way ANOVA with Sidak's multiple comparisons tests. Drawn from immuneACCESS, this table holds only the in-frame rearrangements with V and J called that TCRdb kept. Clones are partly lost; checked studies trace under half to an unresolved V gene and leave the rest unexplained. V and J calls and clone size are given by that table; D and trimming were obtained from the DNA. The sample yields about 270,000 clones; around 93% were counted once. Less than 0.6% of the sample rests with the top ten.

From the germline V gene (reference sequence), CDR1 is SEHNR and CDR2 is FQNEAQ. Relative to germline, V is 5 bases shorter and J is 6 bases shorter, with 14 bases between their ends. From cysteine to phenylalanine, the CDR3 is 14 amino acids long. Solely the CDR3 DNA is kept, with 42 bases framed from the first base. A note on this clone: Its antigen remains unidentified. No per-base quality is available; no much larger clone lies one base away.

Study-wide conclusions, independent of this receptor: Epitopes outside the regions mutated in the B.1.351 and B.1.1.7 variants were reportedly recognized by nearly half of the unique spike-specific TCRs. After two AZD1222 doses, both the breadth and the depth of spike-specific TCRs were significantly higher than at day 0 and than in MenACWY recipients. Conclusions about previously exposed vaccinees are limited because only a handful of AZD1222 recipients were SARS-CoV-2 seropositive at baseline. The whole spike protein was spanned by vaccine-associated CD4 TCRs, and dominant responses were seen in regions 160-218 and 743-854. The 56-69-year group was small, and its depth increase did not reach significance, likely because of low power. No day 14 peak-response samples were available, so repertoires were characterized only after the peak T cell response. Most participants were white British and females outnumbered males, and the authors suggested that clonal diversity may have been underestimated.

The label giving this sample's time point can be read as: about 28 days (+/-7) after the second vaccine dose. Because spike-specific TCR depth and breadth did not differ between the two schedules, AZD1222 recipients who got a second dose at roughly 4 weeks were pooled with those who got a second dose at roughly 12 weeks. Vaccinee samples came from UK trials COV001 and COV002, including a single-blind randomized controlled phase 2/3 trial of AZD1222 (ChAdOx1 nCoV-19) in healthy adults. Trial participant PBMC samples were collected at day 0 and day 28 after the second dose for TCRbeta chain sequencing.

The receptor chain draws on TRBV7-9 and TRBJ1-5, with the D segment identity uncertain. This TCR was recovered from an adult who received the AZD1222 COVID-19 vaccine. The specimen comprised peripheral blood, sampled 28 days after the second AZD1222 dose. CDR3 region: CASSPTREGQPQHF. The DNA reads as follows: TGTGCCAGCAGCCCGACCCGGGAGGGTCAGCCCCAGCATTTT.